This T cell receptor (beta chain) was sequenced in a study of blood T cells in healthy people across ages. CDR3 size: 17 residues. Germline lookup yields CDR1 SGHRS and CDR2 YFSETQ. The authors ran a second PCR of 7 to 11 cycles using a sample-barcoded 5' primer and a J-beta primer mix. Using its own MiXCR run on the 5' RACE reads, TCRdb lists one record per CDR3 protein. The sample records fewer than 800,000 distinct CDR3 sequences, 20% to 25% being singletons. This clonotype was recorded once. One junction end disagrees with the germline gene, perhaps due to a read error. Sequencing was performed on blood. The gene calls are TRBV5-1 and TRBJ2-5; 7 bases align to TRBD2. The last part of the DNA fits TRBJ2-1 better; the J call may be wrong. The clonotype was recovered from a man aged 65 to 85 in good health. DNA of the CDR3: TGCGCCAGCAGCTTGTGGTCTAGCGGCAACCTTGGGAATGGGCAGTTCTTC. Encoded protein: CASSLWSSGNLGNGQFF.